Listed here are 32 T cell receptor beta chains from one sample, sequenced in a study of T cell repertoires in cytomegalovirus infection. Via MiXCR, TCRdb re-called the reads, giving one row per CDR3 protein. The sample yields approximately 590,000 distinct CDR3 sequences, 40% seen once. Antigens for these TCRs are unknown. The specimen comprised cultured PBMCs, sampled from culture after CMV antigen stimulation. All receptors derive from a human donor in good health (CMV status not recorded). Some clones in this sample may be carry-over from other donors' samples.

The J gene is TRBJ2-7, the V gene TRBV4-1; D gene ambiguous. Trimming removed 4 bases from V and 1 base from J, with 11 bases in between. From germline, CDR1 is MGHRA and CDR2 YSYEKL. The CDR3 loop spans 14 amino acids. This chain's CDR3 is CASSLGIGSYEQYF. CDR3 in DNA: TGCGCCAGCAGCCTTGGTATCGGTTCCTACGAGCAGTACTTC.

This clonotype was recorded at least ten times. The chain is built from TRBV7-6 and TRBJ2-1; D unresolved. Germline CDR1 SGHVS, CDR2 FNYEAQ. The germline V and J ends were trimmed by 1 base and 9 bases, with 10 bases remaining between them. This CDR3 region has 13 residues. Written as DNA, the CDR3 is TGTGCCAGCAGCTTAGAGTACCGAAGTGAGCAGTTCTTC. Encoded protein: CASSLEYRSEQFF.

In nucleotides, the CDR3 is TGTGCCAGCATCCAGGACAGGGGGAGGTCTGATACGCAGTATTTT. This sequence encodes CASIQDRGRSDTQYF. V gene TRBV6-2 or TRBV6-3 combines with J gene TRBJ2-3; 10 positions agree with TRBD1. The CDR3 covers 15 residues. V lost 7 bases to trimming and J lost 6 bases; unmatched junction nucleotides: 10. Germline CDR1 and CDR2: MNHEY and SVGEGT.

This clonotype has a handful of counts. The chain couples TRBV20-1 to TRBJ1-5; TRBD1 is a possible D gene (5 bases). V lost 3 bases to trimming and J lost 1 base, with 10 bases between them. The length of the CDR3 is 14 residues. Per the germline V gene, CDR1 is DFQATT and CDR2 is SNEGSKA (reference sequence). Written as DNA, the CDR3 is TGCAGTGCTAGGAGGGGAAGCAGCAATCAGCCCCAGCATTTT. It encodes CSARRGSSNQPQHF.

This chain uses TRBV25-1 with TRBJ1-2, with 7 bases aligning to TRBD1. The CDR3 is 13 residues long. Per germline, CDR1 MGHDK and CDR2 SYGVNS. V trimming: 8 bases; J trimming: 0 bases; junction bases outside the gene matches: 3. The CDR3 region is CASGQAANYGYTF. The CDR3 nucleotides are TGTGCCAGCGGACAGGCAGCTAACTATGGCTACACCTTC.

This clonotype appeared a few times. The chain links TRBV7-6 to TRBJ2-1; 7 bases agree with TRBD2. After removal of 5 bases from V and 5 bases from J, the junction contained 9 bases not matched to a gene. The length of the CDR3 is 15 residues. CDR1 and CDR2 from the germline V gene are SGHVS and FNYEAQ. The CDR3 loop is CASSPRGSGDNEQFF. Here the CDR3 DNA reads TGTGCCAGCAGCCCCCGAGGAAGCGGGGACAATGAGCAGTTCTTC.

The chain has TRBV5-5 and TRBJ1-5; D is undetermined. V was pared by 1 base and J by 6 bases, with 14 bases between. Germline CDR1 SGHKS, CDR2 YYEKEE (reference sequence). CDR3 length: 15 amino acids. In DNA form, the CDR3 reads TGTGCCAGCAGCTTGTACGTGGGGTCCGGTCAGCCCCAGCATTTT. Protein: CASSLYVGSGQPQHF.

The rearrangement uses TRBV5-4 and TRBJ2-3, with D possibly TRBD2 on 5 matching bases. In germline, CDR1 is SGHNT, CDR2 YYREEE (reference sequence). V was shortened by 1 base and J by 2 bases, with 14 bases between the two germline ends. The CDR3 contains 16 residues. In nucleotides, the CDR3 is TGTGCCAGCAGCTTGCCCCTAAGCGGCGACACAGATACGCAGTATTTT. Its protein is CASSLPLSGDTDTQYF.

This chain uses TRBV5-1 with TRBJ2-3, with D possibly matching TRBD2 (5 bases). V was trimmed by 4 bases and J by 1 base, leaving 13 bases between them. This CDR3 contains 15 residues. CDR1 is SGHRS and CDR2 is YFSETQ in the germline V gene. Here the CDR3 DNA reads TGCGCCAGCAGCAGATCGGGGAGACGCACAGATACGCAGTATTTT. It translates to CASSRSGRRTDTQYF.

The sample holds a few counts of this clonotype. The chain recombines TRBV20-1 with TRBJ1-3; D ambiguous. V was trimmed by 1 base and J by 1 base, leaving 5 bases between them. CDR1 is DFQATT, CDR2 SNEGSKA, per germline (reference sequence). The CDR3 runs to 13 residues. For the CDR3, the DNA is TGCAGTGCTAGAGTGGGATCTGGAAACACCATATATTTT. Amino acid sequence: CSARVGSGNTIYF.

This clonotype appeared many times. The V and J genes are TRBV7-9 and TRBJ2-1, with D unclear. The CDR3 is 11 amino acids. Per germline, CDR1 SEHNR and CDR2 FQNEAQ (reference sequence). V gave up 2 bases and J gave up 8 bases, with 4 bases separating them. CDR3 nucleotides: TGTGCCAGCAGCTTATTCGATGAGCAGTTCTTC. Amino acids: CASSLFDEQFF.

The chain combines TRBV4-2 with TRBJ1-2, with 7 bases identical to TRBD1. Germline V CDR1 and CDR2: LGHNA, YNFKEQ. The length of the CDR3 is 15 residues. V lost 0 bases to trimming and J lost 7 bases; unmatched junction nucleotides: 8. CDR3 DNA: TGTGCCAGCAGCCAAGATAGGGGGCGTGGAGGTGGCTACACCTTC. Amino acid sequence: CASSQDRGRGGGYTF.

The V call is TRBV6-4, the J call TRBJ1-2; D might be TRBD1 (5 bases). The CDR3 has 14 amino acids. V lost 6 bases and J lost 2, with 13 bases in between. CDR1 and CDR2 from the germline V gene are MRHNA and SNTAGT. The CDR3 reads CASSEGQVNYGYTF. For the CDR3, the DNA is TGTGCCAGCAGCGAGGGGCAGGTCAACTATGGCTACACCTTC.

There are a few counts of this clonotype. The V call is TRBV11-2, the J call TRBJ2-1, with 9 bases lining up with TRBD1. Germline V CDR1 and CDR2: SGHAT, FQNNGV. CDR3 length equals 16 residues. With V trimmed by 4 bases and J by 6 bases, 10 bases remained unmatched. CDR3 amino acids: CASSSLRGQGLNEQFF. CDR3 DNA sequence: TGTGCCAGCAGCTCACTCCGGGGACAGGGTCTCAATGAGCAGTTCTTC.

V gene TRBV7-6 combines with J gene TRBJ2-3, with D perhaps TRBD1 or TRBD2 (6 bases each). V was trimmed by 3 bases and J by 3 bases, leaving 10 bases between them. The CDR3 covers 14 residues. Germline lookup yields CDR1 SGHVS and CDR2 FNYEAQ. DNA of the CDR3: TGTGCCAGCAGCTTTAGGGGGGCGACAGATACGCAGTATTTT. Residues: CASSFRGATDTQYF.

V is TRBV7-8 and J is TRBJ1-5, with 8 positions matching TRBD1. J gave up 0 bases and V 1 base, and 8 bases lay outside the gene matches. Germline CDR1 is SGHVS and CDR2 is FQNEAQ. The CDR3 runs to 18 residues. CDR3 coding DNA: TGTGCCAGCAGCTTAGTGTCAGGGGGCACTCATAGCAATCAGCCCCAGCATTTT. Its protein is CASSLVSGGTHSNQPQHF.

The J gene is TRBJ2-1, the V gene TRBV28, with D unclear. Per the germline V gene, CDR1 is MDHEN and CDR2 is SYDVKM. The CDR3 runs to 13 residues. V was cut by 3 bases and J by 9 bases, with 12 bases left in between. The CDR3 bases are TGTGCCAGCAGTTTTCGGCTAGTGGGTGAGCAGTTCTTC. This gives the protein CASSFRLVGEQFF.

This clonotype occurred a few times. The chain joins TRBV7-6 to TRBJ1-4; 7 nucleotides match TRBD1. Germline-derived CDR1 and CDR2 are SGHVS and FNYEAQ. This CDR3 contains 15 residues. Trimming removed 1 base from V and 6 bases from J; junction bases left unmatched: 5. CDR3 sequence reads: CASSLGRGAYEKLFF. The CDR3 DNA follows: TGTGCCAGCAGCTTAGGCAGGGGGGCGTATGAAAAACTGTTTTTT.

This clonotype was seen a few times. The CDR3 region has the DNA TGTGCCAGCAGCTTAGGCCCACGAGCGGGGGTATACAATGAGCAGTTCTTC. This encodes CASSLGPRAGVYNEQFF. The chain couples TRBV7-9 to TRBJ2-1, with 8 positions matching TRBD2. CDR3 size: 17 residues. V dropped 1 base and J dropped 4; count of bases not matched to a gene: 9. Germline CDR1 reads SEHNR; CDR2 reads FQNEAQ (reference sequence).

There are a few counts of this clonotype. The J gene is TRBJ2-6, the V gene TRBV7-4; D is unclear. The V end was cut by 11 bases, the J end by 0 bases, with 14 bases between. Germline-derived CDR1 and CDR2 are SGHVT and SQSDAQ. The CDR3 runs to 15 residues. This CDR3 reads CASGPTSSGANVLTF. The CDR3 DNA reads as TGTGCCTCCGGGCCTACAAGCTCTGGGGCCAACGTCCTGACTTTC. The full variable domain, rest sourced from reference TRBV7-4 and TRBJ2-6, is GAGVSQSPRYKVAKRGRDVALRCDSISGHVTLYWYRQTLGQGSEVLTYSQSDAQRDKSGRPSGRFSAERPERSVSTLKIQRTEQGDSAVYLCASGPTSSGANVLTFGAGSRLTVL.

For this clonotype: A much larger clone differs from this one at a single base, so this may be a read error. CDR3 nucleotides: TGTGCCAGCACCTTAGGGGGGCCGAACACTGAAGCTTTCTTT. Translation: CASTLGGPNTEAFF. The chain employs TRBV12-3 or TRBV12-4 and TRBJ1-1, with D perhaps matching TRBD1 (6 bases). The CDR3 is 14 residues long. Trimming took off 7 bases at V and 1 base at J, with 13 bases between the two ends.

As DNA, the CDR3 is TGTGCCAGCAGTTTTCCCGGCCCTAGGGGCTACACCTTC. This translates into CASSFPGPRGYTF. V is TRBV28 and J is TRBJ1-2; D unclear. CDR1 and CDR2 from the germline V gene are MDHEN and SYDVKM. The length of the CDR3 is 13 residues. The V and J ends lost 3 bases and 8 bases respectively, with 13 bases between them.

This chain connects TRBV7-4 to TRBJ1-2; D not resolved. Trimming removed 3 bases at V and 2 bases at J, with 7 bases between. Germline V gives CDR1 SGHVT, CDR2 SQSDAQ. This CDR3 has 13 amino acids. CDR3 sequence reads: CASSFVPNYGYTF. CDR3 nucleotides: TGTGCCAGCAGCTTCGTACCGAACTATGGCTACACCTTC.

This clonotype showed up just a few times. This chain links TRBV28 with TRBJ2-7, with D perhaps matching TRBD1 (6 bases). Germline CDR1 and CDR2: MDHEN and SYDVKM. CDR3 size: 14 residues. V lost 5 bases to trimming and J lost 3 bases, with 14 bases between them. The chain's CDR3 is CASSLPGHSYEQYF. CDR3 sequence (DNA): TGTGCCAGCAGTCTTCCGGGACACAGCTACGAGCAGTACTTC.

The chain has TRBV7-8 and TRBJ2-7; D not certain. V was trimmed by 2 bases and J by 2 bases, leaving 16 bases between them. Germline V gene data show CDR1 as SGHVS and CDR2 as FQNEAQ. This CDR3 has 16 amino acids. The CDR3 sequence: CASSLSFRRGAYEQYF. CDR3 in DNA: TGTGCCAGCAGCTTAAGTTTTCGGAGAGGAGCCTACGAGCAGTACTTC.

The chain employs TRBV7-9 and TRBJ2-1; 14 bases line up with TRBD2. CDR1 is SEHNR, CDR2 FQNEAQ, per germline (reference sequence). The CDR3 has 21 residues. J gave up 0 bases and V 5 bases, and 15 bases lay outside the gene matches. The CDR3 nucleotides are TGTGCCAGCAGCCCTCAGGGGACTAGCGGGGGCCGTAGTTTCTCCTACAATGAGCAGTTCTTC. Encoded protein: CASSPQGTSGGRSFSYNEQFF.

Only a few counts were recorded for this clonotype. The V gene is TRBV5-1, the J gene TRBJ2-4; D is possibly TRBD1 (7 bases). The V and J ends lost 4 bases and 6 bases respectively, with 17 bases between them. CDR3 length equals 15 residues. Germline V lookup: CDR1 SGHRS, CDR2 YFSETQ. The chain's CDR3 is CASSDPTGRGNIQYF. The CDR3 nucleotides read TGCGCCAGCAGCGACCCGACAGGGCGGGGAAACATTCAGTACTTC. Together with reference TRBV5-1 and TRBJ2-4, the CDR3 gives the full variable domain: KAGVTQTPRYLIKTRGQQVTLSCSPISGHRSVSWYQQTPGQGLQFLFEYFSETQRNKGNFPGRFSGRQFSNSRSEMNVSTLELGDSALYLCASSDPTGRGNIQYFGAGTRLSVL.

The chain is built from TRBV18 and TRBJ2-5; TRBD2 aligns across 9 bases. V trimming: 1 base; J trimming: 5 bases; junction bases outside the gene matches: 8. CDR1 and CDR2 (germline): KGHSH, LQKENI. The CDR3 is made up of 16 amino acids. In DNA form, the CDR3 reads TGTGCCAGCTCACCACAAGCGGGAGGCCTCCGGGAGACCCAGTACTTC. Protein product: CASSPQAGGLRETQYF.

The chain uses TRBV15 and TRBJ2-6; D is unclear. Germline values: CDR1 LNHNV, CDR2 YYDKDF (reference sequence). The CDR3 contains 16 residues. Trimming took 5 bases from V and 4 from J, leaving 15 bases between them. CDR3 DNA: TGTGCCACCAGCCTGGACCGCGCTGCAGGGGCCAACGTCCTGACTTTC. It translates to CATSLDRAAGANVLTF.

This clonotype was counted only a few times. The rearrangement uses TRBV6-5 and TRBJ1-1; 10 bases agree with TRBD1. CDR1 is MNHEY, CDR2 SVGAGI, per germline. The CDR3 loop spans 16 amino acids. Unmatched junction bases numbered 13, after V lost 5 bases and J lost 7 bases. CDR3 sequence: CASSTRRTGGIGEAFF. DNA of the CDR3: TGTGCCAGCAGTACCAGACGGACAGGGGGAATTGGTGAAGCTTTCTTT.

The rearrangement joins TRBV20-1 to TRBJ1-1; TRBD1 is a possible D gene (5 bases). The length of the CDR3 is 13 residues. Germline CDR1 DFQATT, CDR2 SNEGSKA (reference sequence). Trimming took off 5 bases at V and 4 bases at J, with 14 bases between the two ends. CDR3 sequence: CSALDSSRTEAFF. CDR3 coding DNA: TGCAGTGCTCTCGACAGTTCTCGCACTGAAGCTTTCTTT.

V and J are TRBV5-4 and TRBJ2-1, with D tentatively TRBD2 (6 bases). Germline V gene data show CDR1 as SGHNT and CDR2 as YYREEE (reference sequence). The V gene lost 0 bases and the J gene lost 5 bases, with 6 bases spanning the gap. This CDR3 has 13 amino acids. The CDR3 coding sequence is TGTGCCAGCAGCTTGGTAGCGGACAATGAGCAGTTCTTC. Translation gives CASSLVADNEQFF.